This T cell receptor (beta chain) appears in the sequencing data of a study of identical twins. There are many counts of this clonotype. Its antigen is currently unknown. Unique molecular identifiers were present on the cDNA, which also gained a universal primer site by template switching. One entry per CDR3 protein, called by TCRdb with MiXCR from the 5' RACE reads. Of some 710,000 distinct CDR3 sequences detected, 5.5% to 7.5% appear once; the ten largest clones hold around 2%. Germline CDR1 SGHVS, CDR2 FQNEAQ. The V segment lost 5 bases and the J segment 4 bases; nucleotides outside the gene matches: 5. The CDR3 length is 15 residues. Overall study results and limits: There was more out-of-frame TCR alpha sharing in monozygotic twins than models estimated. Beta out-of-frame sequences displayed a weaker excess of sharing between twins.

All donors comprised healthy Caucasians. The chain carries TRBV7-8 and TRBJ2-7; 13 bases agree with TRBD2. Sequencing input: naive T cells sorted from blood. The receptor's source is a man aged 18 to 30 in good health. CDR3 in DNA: TGTGCCAGCAGCCCCCCACTAGCGGGAGGGTACGAGCAGTACTTC. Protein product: CASSPPLAGGYEQYF.